Listed below are T cell receptor beta chains from one sample, sequenced in a study of T cell responses to AZD1222 COVID-19 vaccine. Clones were read by immunoSEQ multiplex PCR, and TCRdb kept only the in-frame ones, dropping some. Of around 140,000 clones listed, over 75% were seen once; the top ten hold about 4.9%. This material consisted of peripheral blood, taken 28 days after the second dose of the MenACWY control vaccine. All receptors derive from an adult who received the MenACWY meningococcal vaccine as a control. CDR3s include the opening cysteine and the closing phenylalanine or tryptophan. The order of the fields is J gene, V gene, clone size, D gene, CDR3 protein, CDR3 DNA. D genes are given only for firm matches. The listing skips clone size in some rows; elsewhere it reads once, few, many or a size class.

TRBJ1-5 | TRBV19 | - | - | CASSPGDTVVQPQHF | TGTGCCAGTAGTCCCGGGGACACTGTCGTTCAGCCCCAGCATTTT
TRBJ1-6 | TRBV10-3 | - | - | CAIRRDLNSPLHF | TGTGCCATCAGGAGGGACCTTAATTCACCCCTCCACTTT
TRBJ2-2 | TRBV27 | - | - | CASSFRGRTGELFF | TGTGCCAGCAGTTTCAGGGGACGCACCGGGGAGCTGTTTTTT
TRBJ1-5 | TRBV4-1 | - | TRBD1 | CASSPIGTAYSNQPQHF | TGCGCCAGCAGCCCGATAGGGACAGCATATAGCAATCAGCCCCAGCATTTT
TRBJ2-2 | TRBV30 | - | - | CAWSPNRAGELFF | TGTGCCTGGAGCCCTAACAGGGCCGGGGAGCTGTTTTTT
TRBJ2-5 | TRBV24-1 | - | - | CATSDDYQETQYF | TGTGCCACCAGTGATGACTACCAAGAGACCCAGTACTTC
TRBJ1-5 | TRBV11-2 | - | - | CASSLRHNQPQHF | TGTGCCAGCAGCTTAAGACACAATCAGCCCCAGCATTTT
TRBJ2-1 | TRBV30 | - | - | CAWSTVPSYNEQFF | TGTGCCTGGAGTACGGTTCCCTCCTACAATGAGCAGTTCTTC
TRBJ2-7 | TRBV5-1 | - | TRBD2 | CASRSTSRSYEQYF | TGCGCCAGCAGATCGACTAGCCGTTCCTACGAGCAGTACTTC
TRBJ2-3 | TRBV7-2 | - | - | CASSREGGAGDTQYF | TGTGCCAGCAGCCGGGAAGGGGGGGCTGGGGATACGCAGTATTTT
TRBJ1-1 | TRBV6-6 | - | TRBD1 | CASSYRQGDYTEAFF | TGTGCCAGCAGTTACCGACAGGGGGACTACACTGAAGCTTTCTTT
TRBJ1-4 | TRBV6-5 | once | - | CASRGLEEKLFF | TGTGCCAGCCGAGGGCTCGAGGAAAAACTGTTTTTT
TRBJ1-2 | TRBV5-4 | - | TRBD1 | CASSGQGADYGYTF | TGTGCCAGCAGCGGCCAGGGGGCGGACTATGGCTACACCTTC
TRBJ1-2 | TRBV7-3 | - | - | CASSLTKADGYTF | TGTGCCAGCAGCTTAACGAAGGCAGATGGCTACACCTTC
TRBJ1-6 | TRBV4-3 | - | - | CASSQGWESPLHF | TGCGCCAGCAGCCAAGGGTGGGAATCACCCCTCCACTTT
TRBJ1-1 | TRBV4-2 | - | - | CASSQKGRMEAFF | TGTGCCAGCAGCCAAAAGGGACGGATGGAAGCTTTCTTT